The entry below describes one T cell receptor beta chain. Its antigen is unidentified. This entry comes from a study of T cell repertoires in cytomegalovirus infection. TCRdb passed the reads through MiXCR, listing each CDR3 protein once. The data contain approximately 990,000 distinct CDR3 sequences, about 33% of them singletons. The specimen comprised cultured CD8+ T cells from PBMCs, sampled from culture after CMV antigen stimulation. The clonotype comes from a human donor in good health (CMV status not recorded). Some clones in this sample may be carry-over from other donors' samples.

The chain's CDR3 is CSASDGEKLFF. CDR3 coding DNA: TGCAGTGCATCCGATGGGGAAAAACTGTTTTTT. The chain couples TRBV20-1 to TRBJ1-4; D not certain. CDR3 length equals 11 residues. Trimming pared 6 bases from V and 8 bases from J, leaving 10 bases between. Germline assignment: CDR1 DFQATT and CDR2 SNEGSKA (reference sequence).